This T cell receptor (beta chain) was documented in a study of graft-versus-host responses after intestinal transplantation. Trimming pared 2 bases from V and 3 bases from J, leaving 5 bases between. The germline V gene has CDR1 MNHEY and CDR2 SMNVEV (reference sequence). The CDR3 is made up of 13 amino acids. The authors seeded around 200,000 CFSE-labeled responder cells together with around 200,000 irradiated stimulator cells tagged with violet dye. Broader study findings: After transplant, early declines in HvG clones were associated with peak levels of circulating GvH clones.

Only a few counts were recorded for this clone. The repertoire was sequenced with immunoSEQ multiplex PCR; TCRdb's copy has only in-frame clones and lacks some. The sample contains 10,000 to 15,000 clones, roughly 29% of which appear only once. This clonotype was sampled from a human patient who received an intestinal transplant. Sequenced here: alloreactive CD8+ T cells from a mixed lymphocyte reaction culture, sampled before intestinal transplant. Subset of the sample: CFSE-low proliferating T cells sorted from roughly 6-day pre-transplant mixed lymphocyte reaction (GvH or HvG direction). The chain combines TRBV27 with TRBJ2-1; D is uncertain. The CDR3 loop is CASSLALYNEQFF. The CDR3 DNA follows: TGTGCCAGCAGTTTAGCCCTCTACAATGAGCAGTTCTTC.